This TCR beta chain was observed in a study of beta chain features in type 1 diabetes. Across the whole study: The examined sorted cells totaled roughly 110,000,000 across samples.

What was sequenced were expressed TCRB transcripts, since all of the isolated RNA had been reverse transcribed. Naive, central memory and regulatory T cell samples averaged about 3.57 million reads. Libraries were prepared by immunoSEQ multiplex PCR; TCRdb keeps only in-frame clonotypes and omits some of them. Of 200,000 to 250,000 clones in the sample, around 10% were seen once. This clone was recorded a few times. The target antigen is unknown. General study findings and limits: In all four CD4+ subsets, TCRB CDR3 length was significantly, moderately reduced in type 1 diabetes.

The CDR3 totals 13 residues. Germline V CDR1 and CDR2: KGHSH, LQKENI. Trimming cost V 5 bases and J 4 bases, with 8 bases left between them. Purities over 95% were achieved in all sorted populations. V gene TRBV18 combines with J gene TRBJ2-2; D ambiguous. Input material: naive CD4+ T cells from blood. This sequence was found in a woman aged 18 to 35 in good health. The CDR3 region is CASSVESTGELFF. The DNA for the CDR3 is TGTGCCAGCTCAGTCGAGAGCACCGGGGAGCTGTTTTTT.